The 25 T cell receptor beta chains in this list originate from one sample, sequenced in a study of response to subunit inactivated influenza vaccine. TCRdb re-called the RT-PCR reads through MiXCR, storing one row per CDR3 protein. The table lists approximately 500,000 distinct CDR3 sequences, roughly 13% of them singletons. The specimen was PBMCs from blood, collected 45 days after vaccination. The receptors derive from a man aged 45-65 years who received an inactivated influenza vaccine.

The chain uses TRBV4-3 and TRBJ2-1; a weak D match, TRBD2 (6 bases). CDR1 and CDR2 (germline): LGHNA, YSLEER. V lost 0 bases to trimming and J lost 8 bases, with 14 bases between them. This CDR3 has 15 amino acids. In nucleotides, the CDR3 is TGCGCCAGCAGCCAAGAGGGAGGCGGGGTCGATGAGCAGTTCTTC. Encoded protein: CASSQEGGGVDEQFF.

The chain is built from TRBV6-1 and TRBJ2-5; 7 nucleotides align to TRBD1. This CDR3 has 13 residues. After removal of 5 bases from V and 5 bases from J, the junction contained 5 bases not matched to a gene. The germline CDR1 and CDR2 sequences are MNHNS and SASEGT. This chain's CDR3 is CASSKTGWETQYF. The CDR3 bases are TGTGCCAGCAGTAAGACAGGGTGGGAGACCCAGTACTTC.

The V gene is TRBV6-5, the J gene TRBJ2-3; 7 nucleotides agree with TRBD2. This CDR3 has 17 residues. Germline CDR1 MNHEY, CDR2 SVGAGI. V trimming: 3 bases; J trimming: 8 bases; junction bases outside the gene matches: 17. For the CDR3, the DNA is TGTGCCAGCAGTTATGTCTGGGCGGGAGTGGGGCAGGGTACGCAGTATTTT. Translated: CASSYVWAGVGQGTQYF.

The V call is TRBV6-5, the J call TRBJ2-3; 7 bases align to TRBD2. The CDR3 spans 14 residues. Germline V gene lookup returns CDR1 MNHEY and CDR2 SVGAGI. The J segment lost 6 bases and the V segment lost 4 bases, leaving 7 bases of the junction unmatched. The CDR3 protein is CASSSRLAADTQYF. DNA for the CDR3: TGTGCCAGCAGTTCCCGACTAGCAGCGGATACGCAGTATTTT.

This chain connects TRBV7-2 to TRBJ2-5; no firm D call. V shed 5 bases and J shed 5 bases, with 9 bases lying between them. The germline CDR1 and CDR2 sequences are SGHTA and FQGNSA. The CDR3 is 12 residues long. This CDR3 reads CASSGYAETQYF. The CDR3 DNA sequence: TGTGCCAGCAGCGGATACGCGGAGACCCAGTACTTC.

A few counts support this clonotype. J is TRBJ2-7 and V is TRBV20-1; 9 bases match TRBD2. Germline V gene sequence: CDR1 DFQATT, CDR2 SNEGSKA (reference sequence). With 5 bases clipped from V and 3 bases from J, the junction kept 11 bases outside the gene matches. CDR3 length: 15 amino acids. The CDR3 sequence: CSAPMTSGVVYEQYF. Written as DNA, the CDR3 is TGCAGTGCTCCGATGACTAGCGGAGTGGTCTACGAGCAGTACTTC.

CDR3 DNA: TGTGCCAGCAGTTTTTTAACAGGGCAGCCCCTCCACTTT. Amino acid sequence: CASSFLTGQPLHF. The chain joins TRBV12-3 or TRBV12-4 to TRBJ1-6; D is perhaps TRBD1 (6 bases). The CDR3 sequence is 13 residues long. V lost 3 bases to trimming and J lost 13 bases, with 13 bases between them.

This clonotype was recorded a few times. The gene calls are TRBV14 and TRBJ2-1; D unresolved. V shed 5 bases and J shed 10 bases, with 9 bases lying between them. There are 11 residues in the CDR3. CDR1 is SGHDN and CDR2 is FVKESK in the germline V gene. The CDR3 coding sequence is TGTGCCAGCAGCAACCTACTAGAGCAGTTCTTC. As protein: CASSNLLEQFF.

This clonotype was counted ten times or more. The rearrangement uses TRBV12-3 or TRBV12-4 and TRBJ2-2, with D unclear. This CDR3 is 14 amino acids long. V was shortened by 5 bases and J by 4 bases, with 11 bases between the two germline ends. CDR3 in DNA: TGTGCCAGCAGTCAGCCCCCAGGCACCGGGGAGCTGTTTTTT. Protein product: CASSQPPGTGELFF.

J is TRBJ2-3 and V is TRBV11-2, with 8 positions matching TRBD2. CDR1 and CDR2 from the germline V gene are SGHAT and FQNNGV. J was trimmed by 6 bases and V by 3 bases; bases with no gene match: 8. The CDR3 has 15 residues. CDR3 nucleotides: TGTGCCAGCAGCTTCTACTCACCGGGGGGGGATACGCAGTATTTT. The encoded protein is CASSFYSPGGDTQYF.

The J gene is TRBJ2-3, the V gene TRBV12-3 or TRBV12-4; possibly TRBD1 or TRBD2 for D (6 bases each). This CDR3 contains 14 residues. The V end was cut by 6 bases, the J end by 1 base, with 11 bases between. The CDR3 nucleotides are TGTGCCAGCAGCTCGGGGGCCCGCACAGATACGCAGTATTTT. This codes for CASSSGARTDTQYF.

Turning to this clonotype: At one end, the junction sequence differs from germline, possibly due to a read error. The CDR3 loop reads CASRTQGKAEAFF. The CDR3, as DNA: TGTGCCAGCAGGACACAGGGGAAGGCTGAAGCATTCTTT. The chain couples TRBV6-2 or TRBV6-3 to TRBJ1-1; 7 nucleotides line up with TRBD1. Germline loops: CDR1 MNHEY, CDR2 SVGEGT. CDR3 length: 13 amino acids.

The CDR3 DNA is TGCAGTGCTATACCCTTGTCAAGGACAGGTCCTTGGTCCTACGAGCAGTACTTC. Protein product: CSAIPLSRTGPWSYEQYF. The rearrangement joins TRBV20-1 to TRBJ2-7; 7 bases are shared with TRBD1. The V gene's germline CDR1 is DFQATT and CDR2 SNEGSKA (reference sequence). The CDR3 consists of 18 residues. V was clipped by 4 bases and J by 1 base; unmatched bases: 19.

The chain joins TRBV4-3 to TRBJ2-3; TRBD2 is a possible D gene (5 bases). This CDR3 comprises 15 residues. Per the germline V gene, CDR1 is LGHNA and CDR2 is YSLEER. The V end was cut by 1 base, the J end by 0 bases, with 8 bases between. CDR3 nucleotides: TGCGCCAGCAGCCAAGTCGGGAAAAGCACAGATACGCAGTATTTT. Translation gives CASSQVGKSTDTQYF.

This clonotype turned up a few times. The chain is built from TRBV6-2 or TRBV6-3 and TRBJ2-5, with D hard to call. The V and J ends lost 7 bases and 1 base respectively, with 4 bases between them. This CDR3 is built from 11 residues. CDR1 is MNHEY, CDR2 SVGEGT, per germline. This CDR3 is CASNSQETQYF. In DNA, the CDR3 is TGTGCCAGCAATTCCCAAGAGACCCAGTACTTC.

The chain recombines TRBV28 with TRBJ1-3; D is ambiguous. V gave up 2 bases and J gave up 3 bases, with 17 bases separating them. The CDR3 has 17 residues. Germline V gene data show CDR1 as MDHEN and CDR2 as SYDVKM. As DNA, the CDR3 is TGTGCCAGCAGTTTAGTGGGGAGCCCTGTAAATGGAAACACCATATATTTT. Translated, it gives CASSLVGSPVNGNTIYF.

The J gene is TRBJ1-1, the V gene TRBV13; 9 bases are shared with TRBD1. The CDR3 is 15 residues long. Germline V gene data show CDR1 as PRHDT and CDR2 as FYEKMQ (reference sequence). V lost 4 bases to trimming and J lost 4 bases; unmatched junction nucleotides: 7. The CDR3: CASSSHRGRVTEAFF. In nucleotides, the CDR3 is TGTGCCAGCAGCTCCCACAGGGGGCGGGTCACTGAAGCTTTCTTT.

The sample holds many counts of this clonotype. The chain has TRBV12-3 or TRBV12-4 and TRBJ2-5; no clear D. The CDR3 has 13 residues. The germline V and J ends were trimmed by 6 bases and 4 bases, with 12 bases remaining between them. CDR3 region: CASRPPVGETQYF. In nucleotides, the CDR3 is TGTGCCAGCAGACCCCCAGTGGGAGAGACCCAGTACTTC.

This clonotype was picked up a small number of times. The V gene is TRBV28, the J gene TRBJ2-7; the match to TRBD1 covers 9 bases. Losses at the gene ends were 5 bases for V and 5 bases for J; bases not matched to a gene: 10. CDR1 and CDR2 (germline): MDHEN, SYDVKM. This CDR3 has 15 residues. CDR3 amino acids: CASSAPGQGLDEQYF. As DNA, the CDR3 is TGTGCCAGCAGTGCTCCGGGACAGGGTTTAGACGAGCAGTACTTC.

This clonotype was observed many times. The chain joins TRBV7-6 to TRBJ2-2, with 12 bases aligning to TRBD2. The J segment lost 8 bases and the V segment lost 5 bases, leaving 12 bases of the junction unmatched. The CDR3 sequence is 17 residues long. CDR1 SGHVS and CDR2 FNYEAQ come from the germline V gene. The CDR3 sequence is CASSPDLLAGGPGELFF. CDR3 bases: TGTGCCAGCAGCCCGGACCTACTAGCGGGAGGTCCAGGGGAGCTGTTTTTT.

CDR3 region: CASSERWLRSGANVLTF. Here the CDR3 DNA reads TGCGCCAGCAGTGAGAGGTGGTTAAGGTCTGGGGCCAACGTCCTGACTTTC. The genes are TRBV4-3 and TRBJ2-6; D not resolved. V was pared by 6 bases and J by 1 base, with 16 bases between. The germline V gene encodes CDR1 LGHNA and CDR2 YSLEER. There are 17 residues in the CDR3.

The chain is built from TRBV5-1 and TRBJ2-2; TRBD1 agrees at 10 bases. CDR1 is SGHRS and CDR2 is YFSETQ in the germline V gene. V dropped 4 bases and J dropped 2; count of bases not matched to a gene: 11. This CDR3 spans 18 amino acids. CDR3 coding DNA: TGCGCCAGCAGCACCGGACAGGGGGGACGGGGCAACACCGGGGAGCTGTTTTTT. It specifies CASSTGQGGRGNTGELFF.

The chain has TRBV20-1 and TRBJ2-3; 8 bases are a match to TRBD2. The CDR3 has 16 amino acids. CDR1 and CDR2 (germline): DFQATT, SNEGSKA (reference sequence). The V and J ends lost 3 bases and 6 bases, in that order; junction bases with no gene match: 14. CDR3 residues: CSARGVRAGDSDTQYF. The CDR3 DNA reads TGCAGTGCTAGGGGGGTCCGAGCGGGAGATTCGGATACGCAGTATTTT.

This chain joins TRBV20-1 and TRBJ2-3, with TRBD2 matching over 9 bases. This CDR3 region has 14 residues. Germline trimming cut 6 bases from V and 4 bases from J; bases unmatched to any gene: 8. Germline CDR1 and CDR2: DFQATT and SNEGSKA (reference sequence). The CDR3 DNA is TGCAGTGCCCGAAAGCGGGAGGTTTCAGATACGCAGTATTTT. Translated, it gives CSARKREVSDTQYF.

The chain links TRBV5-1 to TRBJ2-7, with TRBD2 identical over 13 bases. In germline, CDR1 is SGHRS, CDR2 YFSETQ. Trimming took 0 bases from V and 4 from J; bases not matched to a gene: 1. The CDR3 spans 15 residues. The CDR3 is CASSLAGLAGYEQYF. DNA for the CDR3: TGCGCCAGCAGCTTGGCGGGACTAGCGGGATACGAGCAGTACTTC.